Only one count was recorded for the clone carrying this TCR beta chain. The target antigen is unknown. These data are taken from a study of shared clonotypes between healthy human individuals. Findings and caveats of the study: In general, naive subsets displayed greater estimated richness than memory subsets did.

Several immunoSEQ plates held equal portions of the genomic DNA taken from each subset. Original processing methods: Filtering differed for immunoSEQ, which gave only junction sequences without quality scores. TCRdb keeps only in-frame clones here, not all; method: immunoSEQ multiplex PCR. V and J calls and clone size follow that table, whereas D and trimming were derived from the DNA. The sample carries around 2,000,000 clones, over 85% recorded once. Selected positively for CCR7 and CD45RO-negative, naive CD8 cells excluded terminally differentiated effector memory CD45RA+ cells. All participating donors were Caucasian adults from Nashville, Tennessee. The CDR3 spans 17 residues. V trimming: 3 bases; J trimming: 2 bases; junction bases outside the gene matches: 6. CDR1 is SGHRS and CDR2 is YFSETQ in the germline V gene.

The chain carries TRBV5-1 and TRBJ2-1, with 12 bases matching TRBD2. The clonotype comes from a young man in good health. Sequenced: naive CD8+ T cells sorted from blood. Written as DNA, the CDR3 is TGCGCCAGCAGCTGGGAGACTAGCGGGAGCACCTACAATGAGCAGTTCTTC. This translates into CASSWETSGSTYNEQFF.